The 7 T cell receptor beta chains below all came from one sample that was sequenced in a study of T cells in Graves' hyperthyroidism and ophthalmopathy. Researchers amplified the TCR beta CDR3 regions from RNA transcripts. The HTBI primer set was used in a first-round RT-PCR of the TCR CDR3. TCRdb redid the calling of the multiplex PCR reads with MiXCR, one entry per CDR3 protein. The data contain a few hundred thousand distinct CDR3 sequences, roughly 22% of them seen just once; the ten biggest clones take up approximately 54%. Sequencing was done on a sample of blood. All receptors derive from a woman aged 70-85 years with Graves' ophthalmopathy.

This clonotype was seen at least ten times. This chain connects TRBV20-1 to TRBJ1-1; D is perhaps TRBD1 (6 bases). V dropped 0 bases and J dropped 5 bases, with 13 bases sitting between them. Looked up from germline, CDR1 is DFQATT and CDR2 is SNEGSKA (reference sequence). The CDR3 covers 14 residues. This chain's CDR3 is CSAREGGTKTEAFF. The CDR3 DNA reads TGCAGTGCTAGAGAGGGGGGCACGAAAACTGAAGCTTTCTTT.

This clonotype has more than one count but fewer than ten. V gene TRBV27 combines with J gene TRBJ1-5; D ambiguous. The germline gives CDR1 MNHEY, CDR2 SMNVEV (reference sequence). V lost 3 bases and J 4 bases, leaving 10 bases between the germline ends. This CDR3 comprises 14 residues. The CDR3 region is CASSFRPLNQPQHF. The CDR3 DNA reads TGTGCCAGCAGTTTTAGGCCCCTTAATCAGCCCCAGCATTTT.

This clonotype was seen only a few times. This chain uses TRBV6-1 with TRBJ1-5; D is possibly TRBD1 (5 bases). The V and J ends lost 5 bases and 7 bases respectively, with 18 bases between them. CDR1 and CDR2 from the germline V gene are MNHNS and SASEGT. This CDR3 is 15 amino acids long. The CDR3 nucleotides are TGTGCCAGCAGTCTTAACGCGGGGCCCCACCAGCCCCAGCATTTT. It encodes CASSLNAGPHQPQHF.

Here the CDR3 reads CASSPGGTVRETQYF. The CDR3 DNA is TGCGCCAGCAGCCCGGGGGGGACAGTGAGGGAGACCCAGTACTTC. The rearrangement joins TRBV5-1 to TRBJ2-5; a weak D match, TRBD2 (8 bases). V was shortened by 4 bases and J by 5 bases, with 18 bases between the two germline ends. Germline V gives CDR1 SGHRS, CDR2 YFSETQ. CDR3 length: 15 residues.

There are a few counts of this clonotype. This sequence joins TRBV5-1 and TRBJ2-4; a weak D match, TRBD2 (5 bases). The V gene's germline CDR1 is SGHRS and CDR2 YFSETQ. The CDR3 runs to 17 residues. The V end was cut by 4 bases, the J end by 1 base, with 18 bases between. The CDR3 loop is CASSPGLTTVAKNIQYF. In nucleotides, the CDR3 is TGCGCCAGCAGCCCTGGACTCACCACGGTGGCCAAAAACATTCAGTACTTC. Based on the CDR3 plus reference TRBV5-1 and TRBJ2-4, the full variable domain is KAGVTQTPRYLIKTRGQQVTLSCSPISGHRSVSWYQQTPGQGLQFLFEYFSETQRNKGNFPGRFSGRQFSNSRSEMNVSTLELGDSALYLCASSPGLTTVAKNIQYFGAGTRLSVL.

This sequence joins TRBV5-6 and TRBJ2-7; the D is unclear. The germline V and J ends were trimmed by 4 bases and 9 bases, with 20 bases remaining between them. Germline CDR1 SGHDT, CDR2 YYEEEE. The CDR3 length is 14 residues. The CDR3 reads CASSRLAATSGQYF. CDR3 coding DNA: TGTGCCAGCAGCCGACTGGCAGCTACGAGTGGGCAGTACTTC.

The CDR3 region is CASSRGTAYEQYF. CDR3 DNA sequence: TGTGCCAGCAGCCGCGGAACCGCCTACGAGCAGTACTTC. V gene TRBV5-4 combines with J gene TRBJ2-7; no firm D call. The germline V and J ends were trimmed by 4 bases and 2 bases, with 10 bases remaining between them. The CDR3 has 13 amino acids. From germline, CDR1 is SGHNT and CDR2 YYREEE (reference sequence). Complete variable domain (other parts from reference TRBV5-4 and TRBJ2-7): ETGVTQSPTHLIKTRGQQVTLRCSSQSGHNTVSWYQQALGQGPQFIFQYYREEENGRGNFPPRFSGLQFPNYSSELNVNALELDDSALYLCASSRGTAYEQYFGPGTRLTVT.